The clone carrying this T cell receptor beta chain occurred many times. The germline V gene has CDR1 SGHRS and CDR2 YFSETQ. The CDR3 runs 14 residues. With 4 bases clipped from V and 7 bases from J, the junction kept 8 bases outside the gene matches. The sample belongs to a study of prognosis after radiotherapy for stage I lung cancer. The TCR beta CDR3 region was amplified from genomic DNA, with two rounds of multiplex PCR being used for the amplification. Amplification in first-round PCR relied on primers specific to each TRBV and TRBJ gene. TCRdb itself ran the multiplex PCR reads through MiXCR, one entry per CDR3 protein. The table lists about 34,000 distinct CDR3 sequences, around 35% of them singletons.

Sample: PBMCs, taken before or after stereotactic body radiation therapy (not recorded which). The chain combines TRBV5-1 with TRBJ2-3; TRBD2 agrees at 8 bases. This receptor was obtained from a donor over 45 with non-small cell lung cancer. CDR3 coding DNA: TGCGCCAGCAGCACCACTAGCGGAGCTAATACGCAGTATTTT. It yields the protein CASSTTSGANTQYF.